The 30 T cell receptor beta chains given below trace back to one sample, sequenced in a study of T cell responses to AZD1222 COVID-19 vaccine. TCRdb keeps only in-frame clones here, not all; method: immunoSEQ multiplex PCR. The sample lists around 150,000 clones, around 95% seen once, with approximately 0.58% in the top ten. This sample comprised peripheral blood, obtained on day 0 of AZD1222 vaccination. These receptors originate from an adult in good health.

The rearrangement uses TRBV24-1 and TRBJ2-1; D is undetermined. Germline V gives CDR1 KGHDR, CDR2 SFDVKD. The length of the CDR3 is 12 residues. V was clipped by 1 base and J by 6 bases, with 3 bases between them. The CDR3 sequence: CATSDFFNEQFF. The CDR3 DNA reads TGTGCCACCAGTGATTTTTTCAATGAGCAGTTCTTC.

V and J are TRBV27 and TRBJ2-1, with 8 nucleotides matching TRBD2. The junction had 13 bases not matched to a gene; V was cut back by 6 bases and J by 3 bases. Looked up from germline, CDR1 is MNHEY and CDR2 is SMNVEV (reference sequence). The CDR3 has 17 amino acids. This CDR3 is CASRVFEAGGLYNEQFF. The CDR3 DNA follows: TGTGCCAGCAGAGTATTTGAGGCGGGAGGCCTCTACAATGAGCAGTTCTTC.

The chain combines TRBV7-8 with TRBJ1-3; D possibly corresponds to TRBD1 (5 bases). The CDR3 consists of 15 residues. Germline CDR1 SGHVS, CDR2 FQNEAQ. The ends were cut back, 1 base at V and 0 bases at J, with 7 bases in the middle. The DNA of the CDR3 is TGTGCCAGCAGCTTAGAGGGGCACTCTGGAAACACCATATATTTT. As protein: CASSLEGHSGNTIYF. The whole variable domain, filled in from reference TRBV7-8 and TRBJ1-3, reads GAGVSQSPRYKVAKRGQDVALRCDPISGHVSLFWYQQALGQGPEFLTYFQNEAQLDKSGLPSDRFFAERPEGSVSTLKIQRTQQEDSAVYLCASSLEGHSGNTIYFGEGSWLTVV.

The V and J genes are TRBV25-1 and TRBJ1-2; D unclear. CDR3 length: 11 amino acids. V lost 6 bases and J lost 4, with 6 bases in between. Per the germline V gene, CDR1 is MGHDK and CDR2 is SYGVNS. CDR3 sequence (DNA): TGTGCCAGCAGCCTTGGCTATGGCTACACCTTC. Translating gives CASSLGYGYTF.

In its sample, this clone was seen once. The J gene is TRBJ1-6, the V gene TRBV2; D not resolved. The CDR3 is 15 residues long. In germline, CDR1 is SNHLY, CDR2 FYNNEI. Between the trimmed V and J ends, which lost 3 bases and 7 bases, there was a span of 13 bases. CDR3 sequence (DNA): TGTGCCAGCAGTGATGACCTGGTTCTAAATTCACCCCTCCACTTT. Translated, it gives CASSDDLVLNSPLHF.

This rearrangement joins TRBV28 to TRBJ1-5; tentative D call: TRBD1 (6 bases). The CDR3 length is 11 residues. V was shortened by 5 bases and J by 7 bases, with 6 bases between the two germline ends. CDR1 and CDR2 (germline): MDHEN, SYDVKM. CDR3 in DNA: TGTGCCAGCAGTAGGGGGCAGCCCCAGCATTTT. This codes for CASSRGQPQHF.

The chain combines TRBV6-6 with TRBJ1-1; D may be TRBD1 (5 bases). This CDR3 has 12 amino acids. Trimming shortened V by 8 bases and J by 3 bases, and 10 bases separated the two germline ends. From germline, CDR1 is MNHNY and CDR2 SVGAGI (reference sequence). The CDR3: CASVGEDTEAFF. The CDR3 DNA reads TGTGCCAGCGTGGGGGAGGACACTGAAGCTTTCTTT.

The rearrangement joins TRBV2 to TRBJ2-1; D might be TRBD1 (5 bases). This CDR3 is 11 amino acids long. V lost 11 bases to trimming and J lost 2 bases, with 7 bases between them. CDR1 is SNHLY, CDR2 FYNNEI, per germline. CDR3 in amino acids: CALGPYNEQFF. In DNA, the CDR3 is TGTGCCTTGGGGCCCTACAATGAGCAGTTCTTC.

This chain joins TRBV30 and TRBJ2-6; D call uncertain. V shed 3 bases and J shed 0 bases, with 0 bases lying between them. The CDR3 extends over 12 amino acids. From germline, CDR1 is GTSNPN and CDR2 SVGIG (reference sequence). CDR3 sequence: CAWSSGANVLTF. CDR3 sequence (DNA): TGTGCCTGGAGCTCTGGGGCCAACGTCCTGACTTTC.

This clone was seen a handful of times. This rearrangement joins TRBV19 to TRBJ2-2; possible D gene TRBD1, 5 bases. This CDR3 comprises 12 residues. CDR1 and CDR2 from the germline V gene are LNHDA and SQIVND (reference sequence). Trimming left V 6 bases short and J 7 bases short, with 9 bases between. The CDR3 nucleotides are TGTGCCAGTAGCAGGGTGGACGGGGAGCTGTTTTTT. Translated: CASSRVDGELFF. The whole variable domain, remainder taken from reference TRBV19 and TRBJ2-2, is DGGITQSPKYLFRKEGQNVTLSCEQNLNHDAMYWYRQDPGQGLRLIYYSQIVNDFQKGDIAEGYSVSREKKESFPLTVTSAQKNPTAFYLCASSRVDGELFFGEGSRLTVL.

This clone was seen once. V is TRBV7-2 and J is TRBJ1-1; the D is unclear. The V gene's germline CDR1 is SGHTA and CDR2 FQGNSA. Trimming stripped 1 base from V and 3 bases from J, with 21 bases between. The CDR3 has 18 residues. CDR3 residues: CASSLGIFRIPEDTEAFF. The CDR3 nucleotides are TGTGCCAGCAGCTTAGGTATCTTCCGGATACCTGAGGACACTGAAGCTTTCTTT.

This chain uses TRBV7-3 with TRBJ2-5; D remains unclear. The V end was cut by 6 bases, the J end by 5 bases, with 13 bases between. CDR1 and CDR2 from the germline V gene are SGHTA and FQGTGA. This CDR3 has 13 residues. CDR3 loop: CASSRSVEETQYF. In DNA form, the CDR3 reads TGTGCCAGCAGTAGATCGGTGGAGGAGACCCAGTACTTC.

The chain employs TRBV19 and TRBJ1-2; D is unresolved. There are 13 residues in the CDR3. V was shortened by 9 bases and J by 5 bases, with 16 bases between the two germline ends. The germline gives CDR1 LNHDA, CDR2 SQIVND (reference sequence). In DNA form, the CDR3 reads TGTGCCAGCCGATTACCGGGGAAGTATGGCTACACCTTC. Translated: CASRLPGKYGYTF.

This chain links TRBV19 with TRBJ1-5, with unresolved D. With 3 bases removed from V and 6 bases from J, the gap between germline ends came to 12 bases. Germline values: CDR1 LNHDA, CDR2 SQIVND (reference sequence). CDR3 length equals 14 residues. In DNA, the CDR3 is TGTGCCAGTAGTATGGGGTTACTTTCTCAGCCCCAGCATTTT. This translates into CASSMGLLSQPQHF.

The chain uses TRBV5-5 and TRBJ1-1; D gene uncertain. CDR1 and CDR2 (germline): SGHKS, YYEKEE (reference sequence). Trimming stripped 0 bases from V and 7 bases from J, with 7 bases between. The length of the CDR3 is 12 residues. The CDR3 bases are TGTGCCAGCAGCTTGGGCGTACTTGAAGCTTTCTTT. It encodes CASSLGVLEAFF.

The gene calls are TRBV7-9 and TRBJ2-1; D ambiguous. The CDR3 consists of 12 residues. Germline CDR1 is SEHNR and CDR2 is FQNEAQ (reference sequence). The V gene lost 5 bases and the J gene lost 7 bases, with 9 bases spanning the gap. In nucleotides, the CDR3 is TGTGCCAGCAGCCCCCTCCGTAATGAGCAGTTCTTC. Encoded protein: CASSPLRNEQFF.

The CDR3 DNA is TGCGCCAGCAGCCCGGAGCGGGCCTCCTACAATGAGCAGTTCTTC. It encodes CASSPERASYNEQFF. This chain links TRBV5-1 with TRBJ2-1; a weak D match, TRBD2 (6 bases). Trimming cost V 4 bases and J 0 bases, with 11 bases left between them. CDR1 and CDR2 from the germline V gene are SGHRS and YFSETQ. CDR3 size: 15 residues.

The rearrangement links TRBV18 to TRBJ2-7, with D perhaps matching TRBD1 (6 bases). This CDR3 spans 18 amino acids. The germline gives CDR1 KGHSH, CDR2 LQKENI. The V end was cut by 4 bases, the J end by 4 bases, with 26 bases between. CDR3: CASSQSLSAVKDSYEQYF. The CDR3 DNA follows: TGTGCCAGCTCACAAAGTCTATCCGCGGTAAAGGACAGTTACGAGCAGTACTTC.

CDR3 region: CATSDLSSNQPQHF. CDR3 coding DNA: TGTGCCACCAGTGATCTAAGTAGCAATCAGCCCCAGCATTTT. The chain recombines TRBV24-1 with TRBJ1-5; D is unclear. This CDR3 has 14 amino acids. Trimming removed 3 bases at V and 0 bases at J, with 5 bases between. CDR1 and CDR2 (germline): KGHDR, SFDVKD.

The rearrangement links TRBV5-1 to TRBJ1-6; 8 bases map to TRBD1. CDR1 SGHRS and CDR2 YFSETQ come from the germline V gene. This CDR3 contains 18 residues. The V and J ends lost 2 bases and 5 bases, in that order; junction bases with no gene match: 12. CDR3 in amino acids: CASSLIFGRGLNNSPLHF. The CDR3 DNA follows: TGCGCCAGCAGCTTAATTTTCGGCAGGGGGCTGAATAATTCACCCCTCCACTTT.

DNA for the CDR3: TGTGCCAGTAGTCTCCGAGGGACTAGCATAAGCAATGAGCAGTTCTTC. As protein: CASSLRGTSISNEQFF. V is TRBV19 and J is TRBJ2-1; 9 bases line up with TRBD2. With V trimmed by 5 bases and J by 6 bases, 11 bases remained unmatched. This CDR3 has 16 residues. Germline V gene sequence: CDR1 LNHDA, CDR2 SQIVND (reference sequence).

This chain joins TRBV5-1 and TRBJ1-1, with TRBD1 as a possible D gene (6 bases). Germline V gives CDR1 SGHRS, CDR2 YFSETQ. CDR3 length: 12 residues. The V and J ends lost 4 bases and 11 bases respectively, with 15 bases between them. CDR3 amino acids: CASSPSGAGAFF. CDR3 in DNA: TGCGCCAGCAGCCCCTCGGGGGCCGGGGCTTTCTTT.

The CDR3 DNA reads TGTGCCAGTAGTGGGAGCGGGGGGCCCGGTTGGTCCTATGAGCAGTTCTTC. It yields the protein CASSGSGGPGWSYEQFF. The chain couples TRBV19 to TRBJ2-1; TRBD2 matches at 9 bases. V dropped 5 bases and J dropped 8; count of bases not matched to a gene: 16. Germline values: CDR1 LNHDA, CDR2 SQIVND (reference sequence). The CDR3 consists of 17 residues.

The chain couples TRBV3-1 (or the pseudogene TRBV3-2) to TRBJ2-2; no clear D gene. The V gene's germline CDR1 is LGHDT and CDR2 YNNKEL (reference sequence). CDR3 length: 12 amino acids. V gave up 5 bases and J gave up 2 bases, with 3 bases separating them. The CDR3 here is CASSFNTGELFF. Here the CDR3 DNA reads TGTGCCAGCAGCTTCAACACCGGGGAGCTGTTTTTT.

The chain is built from TRBV5-4 and TRBJ2-7; TRBD2 matches at 7 bases. Germline loops: CDR1 SGHNT, CDR2 YYREEE (reference sequence). The J segment lost 0 bases and the V segment lost 0 bases, leaving 3 bases of the junction unmatched. This CDR3 has 15 residues. In DNA, the CDR3 is TGTGCCAGCAGCTTGGGGGGCGGGAGCTCCTACGAGCAGTACTTC. Amino acid sequence: CASSLGGGSSYEQYF. The full variable domain, its missing parts supplied by reference TRBV5-4 and TRBJ2-7, is ETGVTQSPTHLIKTRGQQVTLRCSSQSGHNTVSWYQQALGQGPQFIFQYYREEENGRGNFPPRFSGLQFPNYSSELNVNALELDDSALYLCASSLGGGSSYEQYFGPGTRLTVT.

The rearrangement uses TRBV10-3 and TRBJ1-1; a weak D match, TRBD1 (6 bases). V was pared by 10 bases and J by 4 bases, with 13 bases between. The length of the CDR3 is 12 residues. The germline V gene has CDR1 ENHRY and CDR2 SYGVKD. Written as DNA, the CDR3 is TGTGCCACATACAGGGAGGGCACTGAAGCTTTCTTT. Encoded protein: CATYREGTEAFF.

V is TRBV28 and J is TRBJ2-2; maybe TRBD1 (5 bases). V was trimmed by 3 bases and J by 1 base, leaving 12 bases between them. CDR3 length equals 16 residues. Germline values: CDR1 MDHEN, CDR2 SYDVKM. The CDR3 spells CASSFQGRLNTGELFF. For the CDR3, the DNA is TGTGCCAGCAGTTTCCAGGGCCGACTGAACACCGGGGAGCTGTTTTTT.

The gene calls are TRBV6-4 and TRBJ2-1; 11 nucleotides line up with TRBD1. Looked up from germline, CDR1 is MRHNA and CDR2 is SNTAGT. CDR3 length: 15 residues. The V gene end was trimmed by 2 bases and the J gene end by 9 bases; junction bases not matched to a gene: 6. As DNA, the CDR3 is TGTGCCAGCAGTGACGGACAGGGGGCGCGGCCTGAGCAGTTCTTC. Translating gives CASSDGQGARPEQFF.

The V gene is TRBV2, the J gene TRBJ1-6; D ambiguous. V was pared by 6 bases and J by 5 bases, with 14 bases between. The CDR3 extends over 15 amino acids. Germline CDR1 and CDR2: SNHLY and FYNNEI. The CDR3 DNA is TGTGCCAGCAGCTCAAGGAGGACTGATAATTCACCCCTCCACTTT. Translating gives CASSSRRTDNSPLHF.

In its sample, this clone was seen once. V and J are TRBV18 and TRBJ1-1; D is undetermined. V was trimmed by 6 bases and J by 1 base, leaving 9 bases between them. Looked up from germline, CDR1 is KGHSH and CDR2 is LQKENI. The CDR3 is made up of 13 amino acids. The CDR3 loop is CASSPVGNTEAFF. In DNA form, the CDR3 reads TGTGCCAGCTCCCCAGTGGGGAACACTGAAGCTTTCTTT.